This T cell receptor (beta chain) was recovered during a study of beta chain features in type 1 diabetes. Study conclusions and caveats: PCR might show a preference for shorter templates, equally across patients and controls. Resolution of whether HLA type affects TCRB rearrangement was not achieved here. Moderate yet significant TCRB CDR3 shortening was seen in Type 1 diabetes patients in all four CD4+ subsets.

Every donor had blood drawn once into heparin, approximately 120 mL on average. CDR1 and CDR2 from the germline V gene are SGHDN and FVKESK. V lost 0 bases and J 1 base, leaving 9 bases between the germline ends. CDR3 length equals 15 residues. Expressed TCRB transcripts got sequenced, as all isolated RNA was reverse transcribed. The assay was immunoSEQ multiplex PCR, and TCRdb's table has in-frame clones only and misses some. This repertoire shows 640,000 or so clones, about an eighth found once; its top ten account for roughly 0.022%. With regard to this clone: Its target is unknown.

The origin of this receptor is a man aged 18 to 30 with type 1 diabetes. V is TRBV14 and J is TRBJ1-2; D gene uncertain. Material for sequencing was naive CD4+ T cells from blood. CDR3 sequence reads: CASSQDIRINYGYTF. In nucleotides, the CDR3 is TGTGCCAGCAGCCAAGATATCAGGATTAACTATGGCTACACCTTC.